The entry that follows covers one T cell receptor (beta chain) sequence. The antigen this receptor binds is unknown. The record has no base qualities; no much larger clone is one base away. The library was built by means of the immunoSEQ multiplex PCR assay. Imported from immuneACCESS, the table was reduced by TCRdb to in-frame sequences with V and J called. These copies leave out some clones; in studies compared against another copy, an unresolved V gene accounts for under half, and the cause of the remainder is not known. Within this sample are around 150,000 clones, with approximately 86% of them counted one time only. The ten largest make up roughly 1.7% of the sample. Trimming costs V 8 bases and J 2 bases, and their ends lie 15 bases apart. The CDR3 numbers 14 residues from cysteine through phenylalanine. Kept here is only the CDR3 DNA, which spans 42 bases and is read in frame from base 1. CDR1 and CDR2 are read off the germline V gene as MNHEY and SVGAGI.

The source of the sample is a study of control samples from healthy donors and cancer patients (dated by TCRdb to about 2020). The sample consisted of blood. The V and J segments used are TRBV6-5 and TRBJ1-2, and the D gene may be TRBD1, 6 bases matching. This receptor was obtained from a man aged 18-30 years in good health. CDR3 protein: CASRRGAGNYGYTF. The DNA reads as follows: TGTGCCAGCCGCCGGGGGGCAGGCAACTATGGCTACACCTTC.